One and the same sample provided the 25 T cell receptor beta chains below, sequenced in a study of blood T cell repertoires in COVID-19. Assay: immunoSEQ multiplex PCR; the TCRdb copy retains only in-frame clones and omits some. The data hold 150,000 or so clones, with around 84% observed a single time. Input material: peripheral blood. These receptors were obtained from an older man with acute or convalescent COVID-19.

V gene TRBV28 combines with J gene TRBJ1-2; 8 bases are shared with TRBD1. This CDR3 region has 15 residues. The germline CDR1 and CDR2 sequences are MDHEN and SYDVKM. With 3 bases clipped from V and 4 bases from J, the junction kept 7 bases outside the gene matches. CDR3 in DNA: TGTGCCAGCAGTTTCCTTGGGGGGACAGGCTATGGCTACACCTTC. Translation: CASSFLGGTGYGYTF.

The chain links TRBV27 to TRBJ1-6; 11 bases fit TRBD1. The CDR3 length is 16 residues. Germline loops: CDR1 MNHEY, CDR2 SMNVEV (reference sequence). V lost 3 bases to trimming and J lost 8 bases; unmatched junction nucleotides: 6. The CDR3 DNA follows: TGTGCCAGCAGTTTTCTAGGGACAGGGGGTTATTCACCCCTCCACTTT. Its protein is CASSFLGTGGYSPLHF.

The chain is built from TRBV11-3 and TRBJ2-5; unclear D gene. The germline CDR1 and CDR2 sequences are SGHNT and YENEEA. CDR3 length: 14 amino acids. With 1 base removed from V and 4 bases from J, the gap between germline ends came to 10 bases. CDR3 protein: CASSLGQRAETQYF. The DNA of the CDR3 is TGTGCCAGCAGCTTAGGCCAGCGAGCAGAGACCCAGTACTTC. Together with reference TRBV11-3 and TRBJ2-5, the CDR3 gives the full variable domain: EAGVVQSPRYKIIEKKQPVAFWCNPISGHNTLYWYLQNLGQGPELLIRYENEEAVDDSQLPKDRFSAERLKGVDSTLKIQPAELGDSAVYLCASSLGQRAETQYFGPGTRLLVL.

V and J are TRBV12-3 or TRBV12-4 and TRBJ1-2; 8 positions match TRBD1. This CDR3 comprises 13 residues. Germline trimming cut 10 bases from V and 3 bases from J; bases unmatched to any gene: 7. The CDR3 region is CATKRTGYYGYTF. The CDR3, as DNA: TGTGCCACCAAACGGACAGGGTACTATGGCTACACCTTC.

This clone was found once. V and J are TRBV28 and TRBJ2-5; weak D call: TRBD2 (5 bases). V was trimmed by 3 bases and J by 1 base, leaving 9 bases between them. CDR1 and CDR2 (germline): MDHEN, SYDVKM. The CDR3 length is 14 residues. Here the CDR3 DNA reads TGTGCCAGCAGTTTCGGGGTAAGCCAAGAGACCCAGTACTTC. Protein sequence: CASSFGVSQETQYF. The complete variable domain, with remaining parts taken from reference TRBV28 and TRBJ2-5, reads DVKVTQSSRYLVKRTGEKVFLECVQDMDHENMFWYRQDPGLGLRLIYFSYDVKMKEKGDIPEGYSVSREKKERFSLILESASTNQTSMYLCASSFGVSQETQYFGPGTRLLVL.

The V gene is TRBV18, the J gene TRBJ2-1; 7 bases align to TRBD1. The CDR3 loop spans 15 amino acids. V lost 2 bases to trimming and J lost 3 bases; unmatched junction nucleotides: 4. Germline V gene sequence: CDR1 KGHSH, CDR2 LQKENI. Here the CDR3 reads CASSPGQGVYNEQFF. CDR3 DNA sequence: TGTGCCAGCTCACCAGGGCAGGGGGTCTACAATGAGCAGTTCTTC.

This clone was observed a few times. The chain is built from TRBV18 and TRBJ2-1; TRBD1 matches at 7 bases. CDR1 KGHSH and CDR2 LQKENI come from the germline V gene. This CDR3 is built from 13 residues. V was pared by 0 bases and J by 8 bases, with 1 base of the junction left unmatched. The CDR3 nucleotides read TGTGCCAGCTCACCACCAGGGGGCTATGAGCAGTTCTTC. It translates to CASSPPGGYEQFF.

The V and J genes are TRBV4-1 and TRBJ1-1; maybe TRBD1 (5 bases). Germline-derived CDR1 and CDR2 are MGHRA and YSYEKL. The V and J ends lost 3 bases and 0 bases respectively, with 11 bases between them. This CDR3 spans 15 amino acids. CDR3 residues: CASSQVDRVNTEAFF. The CDR3 bases are TGCGCCAGCAGCCAGGTAGACAGAGTGAACACTGAAGCTTTCTTT.

The chain links TRBV10-1 to TRBJ2-5; 8 bases map to TRBD2. V was pared by 10 bases and J by 7 bases, with 11 bases of the junction left unmatched. Germline CDR1 and CDR2: WNHNN and SYGVQD (reference sequence). The CDR3 runs to 13 residues. The CDR3: CATPRSGGGTQYF. The CDR3 DNA follows: TGCGCCACCCCTCGGAGCGGGGGCGGGACCCAGTACTTC.

The chain carries TRBV19 and TRBJ2-1; 11 positions match TRBD1. J was trimmed by 9 bases and V by 2 bases; bases with no gene match: 6. The V gene's germline CDR1 is LNHDA and CDR2 SQIVND (reference sequence). This CDR3 has 15 amino acids. The CDR3 here is CASSIRGQGGSEQFF. The CDR3, as DNA: TGTGCCAGTAGTATAAGGGGACAGGGGGGGAGTGAGCAGTTCTTC.

This clone showed up just once. The chain is built from TRBV6-5 and TRBJ2-7, with 11 bases fitting TRBD2. J gave up 7 bases and V 4 bases, and 3 bases lay outside the gene matches. CDR1 is MNHEY, CDR2 SVGAGI, per germline. The CDR3 covers 13 residues. CDR3 bases: TGTGCCAGCAGTTTAGCGGGGGGGGTTGAGCAGTACTTC. The encoded protein is CASSLAGGVEQYF.

The chain employs TRBV3-1 (or the pseudogene TRBV3-2) and TRBJ1-1; perhaps TRBD1 as D (5 bases). V dropped 4 bases and J dropped 3 bases, with 27 bases sitting between them. The CDR3 has 19 amino acids. Germline V gene sequence: CDR1 LGHDT, CDR2 YNNKEL (reference sequence). The chain's CDR3 is CASSPQSLGLGLVDTEAFF. For the CDR3, the DNA is TGTGCCAGCAGCCCTCAAAGCCTGGGGCTGGGTTTGGTGGACACTGAAGCTTTCTTT.

This clone was counted only a few times. J is TRBJ1-3 and V is TRBV5-1; no firm D call. V lost 0 bases to trimming and J lost 4 bases, with 8 bases between them. The CDR3 contains 14 residues. Germline loops: CDR1 SGHRS, CDR2 YFSETQ. In nucleotides, the CDR3 is TGCGCCAGCAGCTTGGGAGATGTAGGAAACACCATATATTTT. Its translation: CASSLGDVGNTIYF.

The chain has TRBV19 and TRBJ2-5; 14 bases are a match to TRBD2. With V trimmed by 5 bases and J by 5 bases, 7 bases remained unmatched. CDR1 is LNHDA and CDR2 is SQIVND in the germline V gene (reference sequence). The CDR3 sequence is 16 residues long. CDR3 protein: CASSARLAGGQETQYF. In nucleotides, the CDR3 is TGTGCCAGTAGTGCCAGACTAGCGGGGGGGCAGGAGACCCAGTACTTC.

The rearrangement links TRBV5-1 to TRBJ1-1; tentative D call: TRBD1 (6 bases). The CDR3 totals 16 residues. Germline CDR1 SGHRS, CDR2 YFSETQ. Deletions cut 7 bases from V and 2 bases from J, with 21 bases between. The CDR3 reads CASESTGRGGNTEAFF. For the CDR3, the DNA is TGCGCCAGCGAGTCAACAGGGCGTGGAGGAAACACTGAAGCTTTCTTT.

The chain links TRBV7-2 to TRBJ2-7; D is possibly TRBD1 (6 bases). The germline V gene encodes CDR1 SGHTA and CDR2 FQGNSA. This CDR3 region has 15 residues. Trimming removed 0 bases at V and 4 bases at J, with 13 bases between. As DNA, the CDR3 is TGTGCCAGCAGCTTAGCGGTGGGGCAGGGGTACGAGCAGTACTTC. Translated, it gives CASSLAVGQGYEQYF.

CDR3 residues: CASSSGTSATETQYF. In DNA, the CDR3 is TGCGCCAGCAGTTCCGGGACTAGCGCAACTGAGACCCAGTACTTC. The genes are TRBV5-1 and TRBJ2-5; 10 bases align to TRBD2. Trimming took 5 bases from V and 5 from J; bases not matched to a gene: 9. The CDR3 sequence is 15 residues long. CDR1 and CDR2 from the germline V gene are SGHRS and YFSETQ.

V is TRBV5-1 and J is TRBJ2-5; no reliable D call. Germline values: CDR1 SGHRS, CDR2 YFSETQ. Trimming took off 0 bases at V and 6 bases at J, with 6 bases between the two ends. The CDR3 is 12 amino acids. CDR3 in amino acids: CASSLEQQTQYF. In nucleotides, the CDR3 is TGCGCCAGCAGCTTGGAACAACAGACCCAGTACTTC.

This chain uses TRBV19 with TRBJ1-5; tentative D call: TRBD1 (6 bases). Germline values: CDR1 LNHDA, CDR2 SQIVND (reference sequence). CDR3 size: 15 residues. V was trimmed by 5 bases and J by 6 bases, leaving 17 bases between them. Here the CDR3 reads CASSVTGQGGQPQHF. The CDR3 bases are TGTGCCAGTAGTGTGACAGGTCAGGGTGGTCAGCCCCAGCATTTT. Variable domain in full (rest from reference TRBV19 and TRBJ1-5): DGGITQSPKYLFRKEGQNVTLSCEQNLNHDAMYWYRQDPGQGLRLIYYSQIVNDFQKGDIAEGYSVSREKKESFPLTVTSAQKNPTAFYLCASSVTGQGGQPQHFGDGTRLSIL.

This clone was seen once. The gene calls are TRBV15 and TRBJ1-1; 9 bases align to TRBD1. V lost 2 bases, J lost 11 bases, and 3 bases stayed unmatched. Germline CDR1 and CDR2: LNHNV and YYDKDF (reference sequence). The CDR3 extends over 12 amino acids. The CDR3 loop is CATSRLGQGAFF. In nucleotides, the CDR3 is TGTGCCACCAGCAGATTAGGACAGGGGGCTTTCTTT.

The chain links TRBV19 to TRBJ2-2; 9 bases align to TRBD2. The CDR3 covers 15 residues. J was trimmed by 5 bases and V by 4 bases; bases with no gene match: 5. Germline V CDR1 and CDR2: LNHDA, SQIVND (reference sequence). The CDR3 spells CASSSRLAGTGELFF. The DNA of the CDR3 is TGTGCCAGTAGTAGTAGGCTAGCGGGGACCGGGGAGCTGTTTTTT.

The rearrangement links TRBV5-1 to TRBJ2-5; D unclear. V lost 0 bases, J lost 0 bases, and 6 bases lay in between. From germline, CDR1 is SGHRS and CDR2 YFSETQ. This CDR3 region has 14 residues. The DNA of the CDR3 is TGCGCCAGCAGCTTGGTTCCCAACCAAGAGACCCAGTACTTC. This translates into CASSLVPNQETQYF.

This chain joins TRBV13 and TRBJ1-2; possibly TRBD1 for D (6 bases). The CDR3 runs 15 residues. Trimming pared 1 base from V and 5 bases from J, leaving 14 bases between. Germline V gene sequence: CDR1 PRHDT, CDR2 FYEKMQ (reference sequence). CDR3 residues: CASSLESSGEYGYTF. The DNA of the CDR3 is TGTGCCAGCAGCTTAGAGTCTTCAGGGGAATATGGCTACACCTTC. Full variable domain (remainder filled in from reference TRBV13 and TRBJ1-2): AAGVIQSPRHLIKEKRETATLKCYPIPRHDTVYWYQQGPGQDPQFLISFYEKMQSDKGSIPDRFSAQQFSDYHSELNMSSLELGDSALYFCASSLESSGEYGYTFGSGTRLTVV.

The rearrangement uses TRBV15 and TRBJ2-7, with 8 bases lining up with TRBD2. The germline gives CDR1 LNHNV, CDR2 YYDKDF (reference sequence). Trimming cost V 5 bases and J 3 bases; bases outside gene matches: 12. The CDR3 contains 16 residues. The CDR3 DNA reads as TGTGCCACCAGCCCCCCGCGCGGGGGGCCAAACTACGAGCAGTACTTC. Protein sequence: CATSPPRGGPNYEQYF.

V usage is TRBV28 and J usage is TRBJ1-2; D is ambiguous. This CDR3 has 10 residues. The germline V and J ends were trimmed by 6 bases and 3 bases, with 2 bases remaining between them. Germline V gene sequence: CDR1 MDHEN, CDR2 SYDVKM. The CDR3 coding sequence is TGTGCCAGCAGCTACTATGGCTACACCTTC. It specifies CASSYYGYTF.